This is a list of T cell receptor beta chains from one sample in a study of radiation and T cells in renal cell carcinoma. Clones were sequenced by immunoSEQ multiplex PCR, and TCRdb holds only the in-frame ones, with some missing. This sample has tens of thousands of clones; less than 90% occur once, and the top ten carry around 2.5%. Material: blood, obtained from a patient whose treatment included radiotherapy and nephrectomy. The origin of the receptors is a woman in her fifties or sixties with renal cell carcinoma. Both conserved end residues are part of each CDR3. A D gene is named only where the DNA matches it firmly. The size of a clone is reported for some rows only, either as once, few or many, or as a class for expanded clones.

d_call j_call v_call clone_size cdr3_aa cdr3_nt
NA TRBJ1-1 TRBV28 NA CASSFNQAVEAFF TGTGCCAGCAGTTTTAATCAGGCCGTTGAAGCTTTCTTT
NA TRBJ2-1 TRBV2 NA CASTRESSYNEQFF TGTGCCAGCACCAGGGAAAGCTCCTACAATGAGCAGTTCTTC
NA TRBJ1-2 TRBV6-5 NA CASSSPGQTNYGYTF TGTGCCAGCAGCTCCCCCGGACAGACTAACTATGGCTACACCTTC
TRBD1 TRBJ2-2 TRBV6-5 NA CASSRQGITPGELFF TGTGCCAGCAGCCGACAGGGGATAACTCCCGGGGAGCTGTTTTTT
TRBD1 TRBJ1-2 TRBV7-2 NA CASSSGQGYGYTF TGTGCCAGCAGCTCGGGACAGGGCTATGGCTACACCTTC
NA TRBJ1-1 TRBV5-1 NA CASSLAGEAFF TGCGCCAGCAGCTTGGCTGGGGAAGCTTTCTTT
NA TRBJ1-2 TRBV7-9 NA CASSLAGAGEIGYTF TGTGCCAGCAGCTTAGCTGGGGCAGGGGAAATTGGCTACACCTTC
NA TRBJ1-2 TRBV7-2 NA CASSSPSGVWLGYTF TGTGCCAGCAGCTCCCCCAGCGGGGTATGGCTCGGCTACACCTTC
NA TRBJ1-4 TRBV7-9 NA CASSLSGGVSGEKLFF TGTGCCAGCAGCTTAAGTGGTGGGGTGTCGGGTGAAAAACTGTTTTTT
TRBD1 TRBJ2-1 TRBV6-5 NA CASSTNRGLGNEQFF TGTGCCAGCAGTACCAACAGGGGGCTCGGGAATGAGCAGTTCTTC
TRBD2 TRBJ2-1 TRBV11-2 few CASSLARGTSYNEQFF TGTGCCAGCAGCTTAGCCCGAGGGACTAGCTACAATGAGCAGTTCTTC
TRBD1 TRBJ1-2 TRBV28 once CASSLSRAGQGGGYTF TGTGCCAGCAGTTTATCGAGAGCGGGACAGGGGGGTGGCTACACCTTC
NA TRBJ1-6 TRBV6-6 NA CASSYVTGRTALHF TGTGCCAGCAGTTATGTTACAGGACGTACAGCCCTCCACTTT
NA TRBJ1-3 TRBV19 once CASSPRGSFGNTIYF TGTGCCAGTAGTCCCCGGGGCTCGTTTGGAAACACCATATATTTT
TRBD1 TRBJ1-1 TRBV10-3 NA CAISRQGRTEAFF TGTGCCATCTCCCGACAGGGACGCACTGAAGCTTTCTTT
NA TRBJ2-1 TRBV5-1 NA CASSLGQSYNNEQFF TGCGCCAGCAGCTTGGGGCAGTCCTACAACAATGAGCAGTTCTTC
NA TRBJ2-3 TRBV21-1 NA CASSKDSLERRGHSTDTQYF TGTGCCAGCAGCAAAGACAGCTTAGAGAGGAGGGGACATAGCACAGATACGCAGTATTTT
TRBD2 TRBJ2-1 TRBV11-3 NA CASSLGAGLAGHNEQFF TGTGCCAGCAGCTTAGGGGCGGGACTAGCGGGTCACAATGAGCAGTTCTTC
NA TRBJ1-2 TRBV5-1 NA CASSLDNNYGYTF TGCGCCAGCAGCCTGGACAATAACTATGGCTACACCTTC
TRBD2 TRBJ2-7 TRBV5-1 NA CASSSSGGYEQYF TGCGCCAGCAGCTCCAGCGGGGGGTACGAGCAGTACTTC
TRBD1 TRBJ2-6 TRBV5-4 NA CASSLNRGPSGANVLTF TGTGCCAGCAGCTTAAACAGGGGCCCCTCTGGGGCCAACGTCCTGACTTTC
NA TRBJ1-3 TRBV2 NA CASSGQSSGNTIYF TGTGCCAGCAGTGGACAGAGCTCTGGAAACACCATATATTTT
NA TRBJ1-4 TRBV10-3 NA CAISGGRLATNEKLFF TGTGCCATCAGTGGGGGGCGACTGGCAACTAATGAAAAACTGTTTTTT
NA TRBJ2-1 TRBV7-8 NA CASSPGLLESNEQFF TGTGCCAGCAGCCCCGGACTCCTTGAATCCAATGAGCAGTTCTTC